Following are 30 T cell receptor beta chains from one sample sequenced in a study of blood T cell repertoires in COVID-19 (dated by TCRdb to the early 2020s). The method was the immunoSEQ multiplex PCR assay. TCRdb mirrors the immuneACCESS table, restricted to in-frame sequences. Some clones are absent from its copies; in checked studies, under half trace to an unresolved V gene, and the reason for the others is unknown. Across this sample there are about 90,000 clones, with approximately 77% seen only once. The biggest ten clones account for just under 10% of the sample. Sequencing was carried out using peripheral blood. The receptors originated from a woman aged 80 or over with acute or convalescent COVID-19.

The rearrangement joins TRBV21-1 to TRBJ1-6; the D call of TRBD1 is as the table states it, not checked on the DNA. TRBV21-1 is given as a pseudogene. The CDR3 covers 11 residues. In DNA, the CDR3 is TGTGCCAGCTTTCAGGCGCTCCCCCTCCACTTT. Protein product: CASFQALPLHF.

The CDR3 coding sequence is TGTGCCAGCAGCTTGGGTATAACAGGGGCCAACGTCCTGACTTTC. It specifies CASSLGITGANVLTF. The V gene is TRBV5-4, the J gene TRBJ2-6; D call uncertain. The CDR3 runs to 15 residues. Between the trimmed V and J ends, which lost 0 bases and 4 bases, there was a span of 8 bases. In germline, CDR1 is SGHNT, CDR2 YYREEE (reference sequence).

CDR3 coding DNA: TGTGCCAGCAGTTTTTCCCCGGACAGGGACCCACTACGAAATACCTACGAGCAGTACTTC. This codes for CASSFSPDRDPLRNTYEQYF. J is TRBJ2-7 and V is TRBV6-2 or TRBV6-3, with 8 bases matching TRBD1. This CDR3 is built from 20 residues. The V and J ends lost 4 bases and 2 bases, in that order; junction bases with no gene match: 22. Germline CDR1 reads MNHEY; CDR2 reads SVGEGT.

Concerning this clone itself: Other DNA sequences from this sample encode an identical CDR3 as well. This chain joins TRBV18 and TRBJ1-2, with 7 bases lining up with TRBD1. Losses at the gene ends were 3 bases for V and 5 bases for J; bases not matched to a gene: 3. Looked up from germline, CDR1 is KGHSH and CDR2 is LQKENI. The CDR3 is made up of 13 amino acids. In DNA, the CDR3 is TGTGCCAGCTCACCCGACAGGGATTATGGCTACACCTTC. Translating it yields CASSPDRDYGYTF.

V usage is TRBV19 and J usage is TRBJ2-7; weak D call: TRBD2 (6 bases). The V and J ends lost 4 bases and 3 bases respectively, with 10 bases between them. CDR3 length equals 13 residues. Germline CDR1 is LNHDA and CDR2 is SQIVND (reference sequence). The CDR3 spells CASSSGIGYEQYF. Here the CDR3 DNA reads TGTGCCAGTAGTAGCGGGATTGGCTACGAGCAGTACTTC.

This chain joins TRBV11-3 and TRBJ2-6; 7 nucleotides align to TRBD1. J lost 0 bases, V lost 1 base, and 3 bases had no gene match. The CDR3 totals 17 residues. From germline, CDR1 is SGHNT and CDR2 YENEEA. CDR3 bases: TGTGCCAGCAGCTTAGGCCAGGGGGACTCTGGGGCCAACGTCCTGACTTTC. This sequence encodes CASSLGQGDSGANVLTF.

The chain couples TRBV4-1 to TRBJ2-7, with 12 bases that match TRBD2. Looked up from germline, CDR1 is MGHRA and CDR2 is YSYEKL. V gave up 4 bases and J gave up 4 bases; unmatched junction bases: 8. The CDR3 length is 16 residues. The CDR3 spells CASSRTLAGGHYEQYF. The CDR3 DNA follows: TGCGCCAGCAGCCGTACCCTAGCGGGAGGGCATTACGAGCAGTACTTC.

The V call is TRBV5-1, the J call TRBJ2-1; 14 positions match TRBD2. V dropped 3 bases and J dropped 0; count of bases not matched to a gene: 11. The CDR3 covers 20 residues. Per the germline V gene, CDR1 is SGHRS and CDR2 is YFSETQ. The CDR3 spells CASSSLPGLAGGPSYNEQFF. The CDR3 DNA reads TGCGCCAGCAGCTCCCTTCCTGGACTAGCGGGGGGCCCCTCCTACAATGAGCAGTTCTTC. The full variable domain, with the rest looked up from reference TRBV5-1 and TRBJ2-1, is KAGVTQTPRYLIKTRGQQVTLSCSPISGHRSVSWYQQTPGQGLQFLFEYFSETQRNKGNFPGRFSGRQFSNSRSEMNVSTLELGDSALYLCASSSLPGLAGGPSYNEQFFGPGTRLTVL.

This clone appeared a single time. V usage is TRBV29-1 and J usage is TRBJ1-1, with D perhaps TRBD1 (6 bases). Trimming removed 2 bases from V and 0 bases from J, with 10 bases in between. Germline-derived CDR1 and CDR2 are SQVTM and ANQGSEA. The CDR3 has 14 amino acids. CDR3 amino acids: CSVERGGMNTEAFF. For the CDR3, the DNA is TGCAGCGTTGAAAGGGGGGGCATGAACACTGAAGCTTTCTTT.

The chain joins TRBV7-3 to TRBJ2-1; the match to TRBD2 covers 8 bases. With V trimmed by 1 base and J by 9 bases, 11 bases remained unmatched. CDR1 and CDR2 (germline): SGHTA, FQGTGA. There are 16 residues in the CDR3. The CDR3 loop reads CASSLRGTGGRTEQFF. Here the CDR3 DNA reads TGTGCCAGCAGCTTAAGAGGGACGGGGGGGCGGACTGAGCAGTTCTTC.

The chain couples TRBV5-8 to TRBJ2-2; D perhaps matches TRBD1 (6 bases). The CDR3 loop spans 14 amino acids. Germline V CDR1 and CDR2: SGHTS, YDEGEE. Trimming removed 8 bases at V and 0 bases at J, with 11 bases between. The chain's CDR3 is CASPTGSNTGELFF. The CDR3 nucleotides read TGTGCCAGTCCCACAGGGTCGAACACCGGGGAGCTGTTTTTT.

V gene TRBV6-5 combines with J gene TRBJ1-5; 9 nucleotides match TRBD1. V shed 5 bases, J shed 0 bases, and the junction held 2 bases outside the gene matches. The CDR3 consists of 15 residues. Germline CDR1 reads MNHEY; CDR2 reads SVGAGI. Here the CDR3 DNA reads TGTGCCAGCAGTAGGACAGGGGATAGCAATCAGCCCCAGCATTTT. Amino acid sequence: CASSRTGDSNQPQHF.

The V call is TRBV30, the J call TRBJ2-7; 9 bases match TRBD1. The CDR3 runs to 14 residues. V gave up 3 bases and J gave up 1 base; unmatched junction bases: 4. Per the germline V gene, CDR1 is GTSNPN and CDR2 is SVGIG (reference sequence). The CDR3 region has the DNA TGTGCCTGGAGGGGGACAGGGTCGTCCTACGAGCAGTACTTC. Its translation is CAWRGTGSSYEQYF.

The chain has TRBV4-1 and TRBJ1-2; the D gene is possibly TRBD1 (6 bases). Trimming stripped 1 base from V and 8 bases from J, with 20 bases between. The CDR3 is made up of 16 amino acids. The germline gives CDR1 MGHRA, CDR2 YSYEKL. The CDR3 DNA sequence: TGCGCCAGCAGCCAAGCCACGGACAGCCGTAGGGGGGGCTACACCTTC. Its protein is CASSQATDSRRGGYTF.

The chain employs TRBV5-1 and TRBJ2-3, with 11 bases fitting TRBD2. Germline trimming cut 6 bases from V and 5 bases from J; bases unmatched to any gene: 5. The CDR3 loop spans 14 amino acids. The V gene's germline CDR1 is SGHRS and CDR2 YFSETQ. CDR3 sequence (DNA): TGCGCCAGCACTAGCGGGGGGCGAAGAGATACGCAGTATTTT. This sequence encodes CASTSGGRRDTQYF.

J is TRBJ2-3 and V is TRBV3-1 (or the pseudogene TRBV3-2); D not certain. The CDR3 sequence is 13 residues long. CDR1 LGHDT and CDR2 YNNKEL come from the germline V gene (reference sequence). Trimming cost V 5 bases and J 1 base, with 7 bases left between them. The CDR3 region is CASSSRGTDTQYF. The DNA of the CDR3 is TGTGCCAGCAGCTCCCGGGGCACAGATACGCAGTATTTT.

This CDR3 is CASSPDRGQNTQYF. In DNA form, the CDR3 reads TGTGCCAGCTCCCCGGACAGGGGGCAAAATACGCAGTATTTT. V gene TRBV18 combines with J gene TRBJ2-3; 11 positions match TRBD1. CDR1 and CDR2 from the germline V gene are KGHSH and LQKENI. The CDR3 extends over 14 amino acids. The V gene end was trimmed by 6 bases and the J gene end by 7 bases; junction bases not matched to a gene: 6.

V is TRBV27 and J is TRBJ2-5; 8 nucleotides agree with TRBD2. Germline V lookup: CDR1 MNHEY, CDR2 SMNVEV (reference sequence). Trimming at V came to 3 bases and at J to 7 bases, leaving 13 bases not matched to a gene. The CDR3 is made up of 16 amino acids. DNA for the CDR3: TGTGCCAGCAGTTTGGGCGCGGGGGGCGCCAGGGGGACCCAGTACTTC. Protein product: CASSLGAGGARGTQYF.

The V call is TRBV5-1, the J call TRBJ2-7; D perhaps matches TRBD2 (5 bases). V dropped 4 bases and J dropped 2 bases, with 13 bases sitting between them. The CDR3 runs to 14 residues. The germline V gene encodes CDR1 SGHRS and CDR2 YFSETQ. Written as DNA, the CDR3 is TGCGCCAGCAGCCAAGGAGGAAGCGCCTACGAGCAGTACTTC. Amino acid sequence: CASSQGGSAYEQYF.

The chain is built from TRBV18 and TRBJ2-6, with 7 bases matching TRBD1. Germline values: CDR1 KGHSH, CDR2 LQKENI. The CDR3 has 18 residues. With V trimmed by 3 bases and J by 1 base, 9 bases remained unmatched. As DNA, the CDR3 is TGTGCCAGCTCACCTCAGACAGGGTCGGCGTCTGGGGCCAACGTCCTGACTTTC. Translating gives CASSPQTGSASGANVLTF.

The chain recombines TRBV2 with TRBJ1-1; tentative D call: TRBD1 (5 bases). The V and J ends lost 7 bases and 1 base respectively, with 22 bases between them. The CDR3 runs to 17 residues. Germline CDR1 is SNHLY and CDR2 is FYNNEI. CDR3 DNA sequence: TGTGCCAGCACCACGCCGGCGGGGGGGAGTAGGAACACTGAAGCTTTCTTT. Translating it yields CASTTPAGGSRNTEAFF.

The chain recombines TRBV7-2 with TRBJ2-1, with 12 bases matching TRBD2. The junction had 4 bases not matched to a gene; V was cut back by 5 bases and J by 5 bases. The CDR3 is 15 residues long. The germline CDR1 and CDR2 sequences are SGHTA and FQGNSA. The CDR3 bases are TGTGCCAGCAGCCCCGGGACTAGCGGGCACAATGAGCAGTTCTTC. It yields the protein CASSPGTSGHNEQFF. Using reference TRBV7-2 and TRBJ2-1 for the parts outside the CDR3, the full variable domain is GAGVSQSPSNKVTEKGKDVELRCDPISGHTALYWYRQSLGQGLEFLIYFQGNSAPDKSGLPSDRFSAERTGGSVSTLTIQRTQQEDSAVYLCASSPGTSGHNEQFFGPGTRLTVL.

The rearrangement links TRBV4-2 to TRBJ2-7, with D maybe TRBD2 (7 bases). Germline V lookup: CDR1 LGHNA, CDR2 YNFKEQ. The CDR3 loop spans 18 amino acids. V shed 1 base and J shed 0 bases, with 19 bases lying between them. This chain's CDR3 is CASSQGSGGGSVSYEQYF. Written as DNA, the CDR3 is TGTGCCAGCAGCCAAGGGTCGGGGGGCGGGTCGGTCTCCTACGAGCAGTACTTC.

V usage is TRBV18 and J usage is TRBJ1-1, with TRBD1 as a possible D gene (5 bases). From germline, CDR1 is KGHSH and CDR2 LQKENI. The CDR3 spans 13 residues. V was cut by 3 bases and J by 8 bases, with 13 bases left in between. The CDR3 loop reads CASSPGGDSEAFF. The CDR3 coding sequence is TGTGCCAGCTCACCCGGTGGTGACAGCGAAGCTTTCTTT.

V is TRBV3-1 (or the pseudogene TRBV3-2) and J is TRBJ2-3, with 13 bases lining up with TRBD2. The CDR3 totals 15 residues. Germline V lookup: CDR1 LGHDT, CDR2 YNNKEL (reference sequence). V lost 6 bases to trimming and J lost 7 bases; unmatched junction nucleotides: 7. The CDR3 region is CASRLGLAGENTQYF. CDR3 DNA sequence: TGTGCCAGCAGGTTAGGACTAGCGGGAGAAAATACGCAGTATTTT.

This sequence joins TRBV18 and TRBJ1-1; weak D call: TRBD1 (6 bases). The CDR3 is 16 residues long. V gave up 6 bases and J gave up 5 bases, with 22 bases separating them. The germline CDR1 and CDR2 sequences are KGHSH and LQKENI. For the CDR3, the DNA is TGTGCCAGCTCCCCTACTACCGGGGGGCAATTGACTGAAGCTTTCTTT. Translated, it gives CASSPTTGGQLTEAFF.

This rearrangement joins TRBV21-1 to TRBJ2-3; the tabulated D call, TRBD2, remains unverified against the DNA. TRBV21-1 is marked as a pseudogene. The CDR3 covers 10 residues. In DNA form, the CDR3 reads TGCGTCGCTCTAGCAGATACGCAGTATTTT. This sequence encodes CVALADTQYF.

The genes are TRBV27 and TRBJ2-7; 8 bases are shared with TRBD1. This CDR3 comprises 16 residues. Trimming took 8 bases from V and 6 from J; bases not matched to a gene: 18. The germline V gene has CDR1 MNHEY and CDR2 SMNVEV (reference sequence). The CDR3 is CASRLFLDRVTTEQYF. The CDR3 nucleotides read TGTGCCAGCCGACTATTCCTGGACAGGGTGACGACCGAGCAGTACTTC.

The chain is built from TRBV27 and TRBJ1-6; D might be TRBD1 (5 bases). Germline V gene sequence: CDR1 MNHEY, CDR2 SMNVEV (reference sequence). The CDR3 is 14 residues long. The V end was cut by 6 bases, the J end by 8 bases, with 14 bases between. CDR3 DNA sequence: TGTGCCAGCAGGGGCAGCAGGGTGGATTCACCCCTCCACTTT. Its translation is CASRGSRVDSPLHF.

This clone appeared a single time. The gene calls are TRBV7-8 and TRBJ1-3; a weak D match, TRBD1 (5 bases). In germline, CDR1 is SGHVS, CDR2 FQNEAQ. Trimming stripped 1 base from V and 2 bases from J, with 6 bases between. The CDR3 consists of 14 residues. The CDR3 spells CASSLVGAGNTIYF. The CDR3 DNA reads as TGTGCCAGCAGCTTAGTAGGGGCTGGAAACACCATATATTTT.